Following are 32 T cell receptor beta chains from one sample sequenced in a study of cytomegalovirus exposure and HLA in healthy donors. The PCR employed 60 Vbeta primers together with 13 Jbeta primers. Produced via immunoSEQ multiplex PCR; TCRdb's table is partial and in-frame only. In the table there are about 130,000 clones, roughly 9.6% of which are singletons. The sequencing input was PBMCs. Receptors were obtained from a woman in her thirties or forties in good health and CMV-seropositive.

This chain links TRBV7-8 with TRBJ1-2, with 9 bases fitting TRBD1. CDR1 SGHVS and CDR2 FQNEAQ come from the germline V gene. The CDR3 runs to 18 residues. V trimming: 4 bases; J trimming: 5 bases; junction bases outside the gene matches: 17. The CDR3 nucleotides read TGTGCCAGCAGCTCGAGGAGTCCGGGACAGGGAGTTTTATATGGCTACACCTTC. Protein product: CASSSRSPGQGVLYGYTF.

This clone turned up a few times. This chain joins TRBV7-6 and TRBJ2-7; no definite D call. The CDR3 is 15 amino acids. Trimming cost V 0 bases and J 2 bases, with 11 bases left between them. Germline V lookup: CDR1 SGHVS, CDR2 FNYEAQ. The CDR3 is CASSLAIGEAYEQYF. The CDR3 nucleotides are TGTGCCAGCAGCTTAGCCATAGGAGAGGCCTACGAGCAGTACTTC.

There are a few counts of this clone. The chain recombines TRBV6-5 with TRBJ1-6; D perhaps matches TRBD1 (5 bases). Germline V lookup: CDR1 MNHEY, CDR2 SVGAGI. The CDR3 runs to 15 residues. With 2 bases removed from V and 7 bases from J, the gap between germline ends came to 12 bases. The CDR3 reads CASSYDAGLNSPLHF. Here the CDR3 DNA reads TGTGCCAGCAGTTACGACGCAGGGTTAAATTCACCCCTCCACTTT.

This clone has more than one count but fewer than ten. The chain joins TRBV11-1 to TRBJ1-2; D call uncertain. V was shortened by 6 bases and J by 5 bases, with 16 bases between the two germline ends. Per germline, CDR1 SGHAT and CDR2 FQDESV (reference sequence). The CDR3 loop spans 14 amino acids. In DNA form, the CDR3 reads TGTGCCAGCAGTCTCGAGCCCGGCGGTTATGGCTACACCTTC. Its translation: CASSLEPGGYGYTF.

This chain connects TRBV27 to TRBJ1-6; possibly TRBD1 for D (5 bases). This CDR3 is built from 16 residues. CDR1 and CDR2 (germline): MNHEY, SMNVEV (reference sequence). Trimming left V 1 base short and J 5 bases short, with 12 bases between. CDR3 sequence (DNA): TGTGCCAGCAGTTTATTTTCGACAGCTGATAATTCACCCCTCCACTTT. Translation: CASSLFSTADNSPLHF.

This clone has more than one count but fewer than ten. This rearrangement joins TRBV5-6 to TRBJ2-2; D is unclear. Germline lookup yields CDR1 SGHDT and CDR2 YYEEEE. The CDR3 is 14 amino acids. Trimming removed 1 base at V and 6 bases at J, with 10 bases between. The CDR3 sequence: CASSLRVFPGELFF. In DNA form, the CDR3 reads TGTGCCAGCAGCTTGAGAGTATTCCCCGGGGAGCTGTTTTTT.

There are a few counts of this clone. V and J are TRBV9 and TRBJ2-2; 9 nucleotides match TRBD2. The germline V gene has CDR1 SGDLS and CDR2 YYNGEE. The V gene end was trimmed by 4 bases and the J gene end by 5 bases; junction bases not matched to a gene: 9. This CDR3 spans 16 amino acids. The CDR3 is CASSPRPSGVTGELFF. The CDR3 DNA follows: TGTGCCAGCAGCCCCCGCCCTAGCGGGGTAACCGGGGAGCTGTTTTTT.

The sample holds a few counts of this clone. The chain is built from TRBV9 and TRBJ1-2; 9 bases align to TRBD1. Per the germline V gene, CDR1 is SGDLS and CDR2 is YYNGEE. Trimming took 3 bases from V and 2 from J; bases not matched to a gene: 5. The CDR3 is 15 residues long. The CDR3 DNA follows: TGTGCCAGCAGCGCAGGGACAGGGCCCAACTATGGCTACACCTTC. This gives the protein CASSAGTGPNYGYTF.

This clone was counted only a few times. V and J are TRBV12-5 and TRBJ2-3; 10 positions match TRBD1. Germline values: CDR1 LGHNT, CDR2 FRNRAP. The CDR3 is made up of 17 amino acids. V lost 3 bases and J lost 3; bases outside the gene matches: 9. This chain's CDR3 is CASGFIPGQGSTDTQYF. The CDR3 DNA sequence: TGTGCTAGTGGTTTCATCCCGGGACAGGGGAGTACAGATACGCAGTATTTT. Complete variable domain (other parts from reference TRBV12-5 and TRBJ2-3): DARVTQTPRHKVTEMGQEVTMRCQPILGHNTVFWYRQTMMQGLELLAYFRNRAPLDDSGMPKDRFSAEMPDATLATLKIQPSEPRDSAVYFCASGFIPGQGSTDTQYFGPGTRLTVL.

This clone has just a few counts. The chain is built from TRBV7-9 and TRBJ2-7, with 7 bases aligning to TRBD2. The CDR3 totals 13 residues. V dropped 7 bases and J dropped 2; count of bases not matched to a gene: 5. CDR1 is SEHNR and CDR2 is FQNEAQ in the germline V gene (reference sequence). Here the CDR3 reads CASTWGGTYEQYF. In DNA form, the CDR3 reads TGTGCCAGCACCTGGGGAGGGACCTACGAGCAGTACTTC.

The V gene is TRBV7-8, the J gene TRBJ1-1, with D unresolved. This CDR3 is 15 amino acids long. Germline CDR1 reads SGHVS; CDR2 reads FQNEAQ. The V gene lost 5 bases and the J gene lost 0 bases, with 13 bases spanning the gap. CDR3 in amino acids: CASSPLELLNTEAFF. In DNA form, the CDR3 reads TGTGCCAGCAGCCCCCTCGAGCTTTTGAACACTGAAGCTTTCTTT.

The chain employs TRBV18 and TRBJ2-2; no clear D. The CDR3 has 14 amino acids. Germline values: CDR1 KGHSH, CDR2 LQKENI. Trimming removed 6 bases at V and 4 bases at J, with 12 bases between. The CDR3 here is CASSREQLTGELFF. The CDR3 DNA is TGTGCCAGCTCCCGCGAACAGCTCACCGGGGAGCTGTTTTTT.

This clone was observed a few times. The chain uses TRBV2 and TRBJ1-3, with TRBD1 matching over 8 bases. Germline CDR1 and CDR2: SNHLY and FYNNEI. The CDR3 has 15 amino acids. The junction had 1 base not matched to a gene; V was cut back by 0 bases and J by 3 bases. This CDR3 is CASSEARGLGNTIYF. The CDR3 DNA sequence: TGTGCCAGCAGTGAAGCCAGGGGGCTTGGAAACACCATATATTTT.

This clone has only a few counts. The chain recombines TRBV6-5 with TRBJ1-1; TRBD1 matches at 10 bases. Germline CDR1 MNHEY, CDR2 SVGAGI. This CDR3 contains 13 residues. With 6 bases clipped from V and 4 bases from J, the junction kept 2 bases outside the gene matches. The CDR3 sequence is CASSWTGGTEAFF. The CDR3 DNA is TGTGCCAGCAGCTGGACAGGGGGCACTGAAGCTTTCTTT.

The chain has TRBV27 and TRBJ1-1, with unresolved D. The length of the CDR3 is 14 residues. The ends were cut back, 2 bases at V and 1 base at J, with 8 bases in the middle. Germline V gene data show CDR1 as MNHEY and CDR2 as SMNVEV (reference sequence). CDR3 protein: CASSLPGPNTEAFF. The CDR3 coding sequence is TGTGCCAGCAGTTTACCTGGCCCGAACACTGAAGCTTTCTTT.

Only a few counts were recorded for this clone. This chain joins TRBV7-6 and TRBJ2-1, with D hard to call. With 1 base removed from V and 9 bases from J, the gap between germline ends came to 19 bases. The CDR3 contains 16 residues. Germline V gene lookup returns CDR1 SGHVS and CDR2 FNYEAQ. In nucleotides, the CDR3 is TGTGCCAGCAGCTTAGGTCGTCCCCAGGCCGAAGTTGAGCAGTTCTTC. This translates into CASSLGRPQAEVEQFF. The whole variable domain, remainder taken from reference TRBV7-6 and TRBJ2-1, is GAGVSQSPRYKVTKRGQDVALRCDPISGHVSLYWYRQALGQGPEFLTYFNYEAQQDKSGLPNDRFSAERPEGSISTLTIQRTEQRDSAMYRCASSLGRPQAEVEQFFGPGTRLTVL.

This clone was found a few times. J is TRBJ2-2 and V is TRBV2; 11 nucleotides match TRBD2. Germline CDR1 and CDR2: SNHLY and FYNNEI. This CDR3 contains 15 residues. Unmatched junction bases numbered 0, after V lost 2 bases and J lost 4 bases. CDR3 in DNA: TGTGCCAGCAGTGAAACTAGCGGGAGCACCGGGGAGCTGTTTTTT. Encoded protein: CASSETSGSTGELFF.

The V gene is TRBV9, the J gene TRBJ2-2; TRBD1 might be the D (6 bases). The CDR3 extends over 16 amino acids. In germline, CDR1 is SGDLS, CDR2 YYNGEE. The ends were cut back, 0 bases at V and 1 base at J, with 10 bases in the middle. In DNA form, the CDR3 reads TGTGCCAGCAGCGTAGCGTCCAGGGGGAACACCGGGGAGCTGTTTTTT. Its translation: CASSVASRGNTGELFF.

There are many counts of this clone. The rearrangement joins TRBV4-3 to TRBJ2-5, with 10 bases identical to TRBD1. In germline, CDR1 is LGHNA, CDR2 YSLEER. CDR3 length: 15 residues. The trim removed 4 bases at V and 4 bases at J, leaving 6 bases unmatched. CDR3 sequence (DNA): TGCGCCAGCAGCCGAGGACAGGGGGAGGGAGAGACCCAGTACTTC. It encodes CASSRGQGEGETQYF.

The chain uses TRBV5-1 and TRBJ2-3; TRBD1 matches 9 bases. Per the germline V gene, CDR1 is SGHRS and CDR2 is YFSETQ. The CDR3 runs 16 residues. Trimming took 0 bases from V and 1 from J; bases not matched to a gene: 3. CDR3 amino acids: CASSLGWTGGTDTQYF. As DNA, the CDR3 is TGCGCCAGCAGCTTGGGGTGGACAGGGGGCACAGATACGCAGTATTTT.

This clone showed up many times. CDR3 coding DNA: TGTGCCAGCAGCCCTGGGACAGGAAACTATGGCTACACCTTC. Residues: CASSPGTGNYGYTF. The V gene is TRBV16, the J gene TRBJ1-2; 8 positions agree with TRBD1. V was pared by 4 bases and J by 2 bases, with 3 bases of the junction left unmatched. The CDR3 runs to 14 residues. Germline V CDR1 and CDR2: KGHSY, FQNENV. The whole variable domain, filled in from reference TRBV16 and TRBJ1-2, reads GEEVAQTPKHLVRGEGQKAKLYCAPIKGHSYVFWYQQVLKNEFKFLISFQNENVFDETGMPKERFSAKCLPNSPCSLEIQATKLEDSAVYFCASSPGTGNYGYTFGSGTRLTVV.

Only a few counts were recorded for this clone. J is TRBJ2-5 and V is TRBV4-2, with TRBD1 matching over 10 bases. V shed 0 bases, J shed 5 bases, and the junction held 12 bases outside the gene matches. The CDR3 runs to 18 residues. Germline loops: CDR1 LGHNA, CDR2 YNFKEQ. The CDR3 sequence is CASSQDPFRDRGEETQYF. The CDR3 region has the DNA TGTGCCAGCAGCCAAGATCCCTTCCGGGACAGGGGCGAGGAGACCCAGTACTTC.

This clone was counted between two and nine times. The V call is TRBV5-4, the J call TRBJ1-2; perhaps TRBD1 as D (6 bases). The germline V gene encodes CDR1 SGHNT and CDR2 YYREEE (reference sequence). This CDR3 region has 13 residues. V gave up 3 bases and J gave up 8 bases, with 14 bases separating them. In DNA form, the CDR3 reads TGTGCCAGCAGCTCATCAGGGGTAGGGGGCTACACCTTC. Protein sequence: CASSSSGVGGYTF.

In this sample, this clone turned up a few times. V is TRBV7-9 and J is TRBJ2-1, with D uncertain. The CDR3 spans 16 residues. The V gene's germline CDR1 is SEHNR and CDR2 FQNEAQ (reference sequence). V was trimmed by 4 bases and J by 3 bases, leaving 16 bases between them. The CDR3 sequence is CASSSTGGSSYNEQFF. CDR3 DNA: TGTGCCAGCAGCTCCACGGGTGGGTCAAGCTACAATGAGCAGTTCTTC.

The rearrangement links TRBV6-5 to TRBJ2-5; 7 bases align to TRBD2. CDR1 is MNHEY, CDR2 SVGAGI, per germline. Trimming took 7 bases from V and 7 from J; bases not matched to a gene: 9. CDR3 length: 13 residues. DNA for the CDR3: TGTGCCAGCACTAGAACGGGGGGAACGACCCAGTACTTC. Protein product: CASTRTGGTTQYF.

This clone turned up a few times. The CDR3 nucleotides read TGCGCCAGCAGCTTCGTTGGGGGCTCAGAGACCCAGTACTTC. Protein sequence: CASSFVGGSETQYF. The chain links TRBV5-1 to TRBJ2-5, with D perhaps matching TRBD1 (6 bases). The CDR3 consists of 14 residues. Trimming took 2 bases from V and 4 from J, leaving 12 bases between them. The germline V gene encodes CDR1 SGHRS and CDR2 YFSETQ.

This clone has only a few counts. The conserved phenylalanine or tryptophan normally closing the CDR3 is absent here, so this likely arose from a read error. The chain is built from TRBV29-1 and TRBJ1-1; possible D gene TRBD1, 6 bases. V shed 6 bases and J shed 1 base, with 18 bases lying between them. CDR1 and CDR2 (germline): SQVTM, ANQGSEA. The CDR3 runs 15 residues. The CDR3 region is CSVLRDTRANTEAFV. CDR3 nucleotide sequence: TGCAGCGTCCTCCGGGACACGAGAGCGAACACTGAAGCTTTCGTT.

This clone was observed a handful of times. CDR3 sequence reads: CASSLGMGGQGYEQYF. In DNA form, the CDR3 reads TGCGCCAGCAGCTTGGGCATGGGGGGACAGGGGTACGAGCAGTACTTC. This rearrangement joins TRBV5-1 to TRBJ2-7, with TRBD1 matching 10 bases. CDR3 length: 16 residues. CDR1 is SGHRS, CDR2 YFSETQ, per germline. V shed 0 bases, J shed 4 bases, and the junction held 7 bases outside the gene matches.

The chain recombines TRBV5-1 with TRBJ2-2, with 7 positions matching TRBD1. Germline V gene lookup returns CDR1 SGHRS and CDR2 YFSETQ. This CDR3 is 15 amino acids long. With 2 bases clipped from V and 1 base from J, the junction kept 2 bases outside the gene matches. CDR3 loop: CASSFTGENTGELFF. CDR3 nucleotide sequence: TGCGCCAGCAGCTTTACAGGGGAGAACACCGGGGAGCTGTTTTTT.

This clone was seen a few times. V is TRBV25-1 and J is TRBJ2-4; 7 positions agree with TRBD2. This CDR3 contains 15 residues. J lost 3 bases, V lost 3 bases, and 5 bases had no gene match. Germline V gene lookup returns CDR1 MGHDK and CDR2 SYGVNS. DNA for the CDR3: TGTGCCAGCAGTGATCCCGAGCGGGGCAAAAACATTCAGTACTTC. Protein sequence: CASSDPERGKNIQYF.

This clone was seen only a few times. V and J are TRBV27 and TRBJ1-6, with D possibly TRBD1 on 6 matching bases. The CDR3 consists of 12 residues. Per the germline V gene, CDR1 is MNHEY and CDR2 is SMNVEV (reference sequence). V was cut by 9 bases and J by 9 bases, with 12 bases left in between. For the CDR3, the DNA is TGTGCCAGTTGCCGAGGGGGTTCACCCCTCCACTTT. Encoded protein: CASCRGGSPLHF.

This chain uses TRBV2 with TRBJ2-2, with 8 positions matching TRBD2. The CDR3 has 17 residues. After removal of 2 bases from V and 5 bases from J, the junction contained 10 bases not matched to a gene. CDR1 is SNHLY and CDR2 is FYNNEI in the germline V gene. This CDR3 reads CASSERLAGSGTGELFF. The CDR3 DNA sequence: TGTGCCAGCAGTGAACGGCTAGCGGGTAGCGGAACCGGGGAGCTGTTTTTT. The whole variable domain, remainder taken from reference TRBV2 and TRBJ2-2, is EPEVTQTPSHQVTQMGQEVILRCVPISNHLYFYWYRQILGQKVEFLVSFYNNEISEKSEIFDDQFSVERPDGSNFTLKIRSTKLEDSAMYFCASSERLAGSGTGELFFGEGSRLTVL.